The subject of this entry is one T cell receptor beta chain. The sample belongs to a study of patients and donors after allogeneic stem cell transplantation. TCRdb passed the RT-PCR reads through MiXCR, listing each CDR3 protein once. This repertoire shows tens of thousands of distinct CDR3 sequences, less than 15% found once; its top ten account for over 25%. Sample: blood, either unsorted or a sorted T cell fraction (not recorded which). The TCR originated in a human donor who was either an allogeneic HSCT recipient or a stem cell or donor lymphocyte infusion donor (not recorded which). It is not recorded whose cells these are; they may come from a transplant donor.

This chain's CDR3 is CASSIVTLTGELFF. In DNA, the CDR3 is TGTGCCAGTAGTATAGTCACCCTCACCGGGGAGCTGTTTTTT. The genes are TRBV19 and TRBJ2-2, with D uncertain. Germline V gives CDR1 LNHDA, CDR2 SQIVND (reference sequence). CDR3 length: 14 amino acids. Trimming removed 1 base from V and 4 bases from J, with 7 bases in between.